The 11 T cell receptor beta chains below all came from one sample that was sequenced in a study of blood T cell repertoires in COVID-19. The data were produced by immunoSEQ multiplex PCR, yet TCRdb's version contains in-frame clones alone and is incomplete. Found here are hundreds of thousands of clones, about 90% of them singletons; the top ten hold more than 2%. Sequencing was done on a sample of peripheral blood. The receptor set was obtained from a man in his late teens or twenties with active or convalescent COVID-19.

The CDR3 here is CASSLAEYGGHSNQPQHF. DNA for the CDR3: TGTGCCAGCAGCTTAGCGGAGTATGGCGGACACAGCAATCAGCCCCAGCATTTT. V and J are TRBV7-9 and TRBJ1-5; possible D gene TRBD1, 5 bases. V lost 0 bases and J 1 base, leaving 16 bases between the germline ends. Germline V lookup: CDR1 SEHNR, CDR2 FQNEAQ (reference sequence). The CDR3 has 18 amino acids.

The chain recombines TRBV2 with TRBJ1-4, with D tentatively TRBD1 (6 bases). Germline V gene data show CDR1 as SNHLY and CDR2 as FYNNEI. Trimming pared 6 bases from V and 8 bases from J, leaving 19 bases between. The length of the CDR3 is 15 residues. For the CDR3, the DNA is TGTGCCAGCAGGATAACACAGGGCAGTATGGAAAAACTGTTTTTT. This codes for CASRITQGSMEKLFF.

V is TRBV27 and J is TRBJ1-5; 12 bases align to TRBD1. V shed 3 bases and J 6 bases; nucleotides not matched to a gene: 6. The CDR3 has 16 residues. Germline CDR1 and CDR2: MNHEY and SMNVEV (reference sequence). The CDR3 spells CASSFTGQGAIQPQHF. As DNA, the CDR3 is TGTGCCAGCAGTTTTACGGGACAGGGGGCGATTCAGCCCCAGCATTTT.

CDR3 in amino acids: CASSKQGATNEKLFF. In DNA, the CDR3 is TGTGCCAGCAGTAAACAGGGAGCAACTAATGAAAAACTGTTTTTT. The genes are TRBV28 and TRBJ1-4, with D tentatively TRBD1 (6 bases). V lost 5 bases, J lost 0 bases, and 10 bases lay in between. Germline lookup yields CDR1 MDHEN and CDR2 SYDVKM. The CDR3 runs to 15 residues.

The chain carries TRBV5-6 and TRBJ2-7; 8 bases align to TRBD1. V shed 4 bases, J shed 3 bases, and the junction held 9 bases outside the gene matches. The CDR3 extends over 15 amino acids. The V gene's germline CDR1 is SGHDT and CDR2 YYEEEE. The CDR3 reads CASSNRGTGLYEQYF. The CDR3 DNA reads as TGTGCCAGCAGCAATAGGGGGACAGGACTCTACGAGCAGTACTTC.

The chain uses TRBV29-1 and TRBJ1-1; no reliable D call. The V end lost 6 bases, the J end lost 3 bases, and 14 bases lay between the germline ends. Germline values: CDR1 SQVTM, CDR2 ANQGSEA. This CDR3 has 13 amino acids. The CDR3 is CSVQTPKDTEAFF. In DNA, the CDR3 is TGCAGCGTACAGACCCCCAAGGACACTGAAGCTTTCTTT.

The chain carries TRBV7-8 and TRBJ1-2; D not certain. V was clipped by 4 bases and J by 0 bases, with 18 bases between them. Germline V lookup: CDR1 SGHVS, CDR2 FQNEAQ. This CDR3 has 17 residues. This CDR3 is CASSSSGSRRANYGYTF. As DNA, the CDR3 is TGTGCCAGCAGCTCGTCGGGTTCCAGGAGGGCTAACTATGGCTACACCTTC.

The chain joins TRBV6-5 to TRBJ1-3; D unresolved. The V end lost 6 bases, the J end lost 1 base, and 7 bases lay between the germline ends. CDR1 MNHEY and CDR2 SVGAGI come from the germline V gene. The CDR3 consists of 13 residues. CDR3 nucleotides: TGTGCCAGCAGGCGGCCATCTGGAAACACCATATATTTT. Amino acid sequence: CASRRPSGNTIYF.

The sample holds one count of this clone. The chain combines TRBV19 with TRBJ2-1, with 8 bases that match TRBD2. In germline, CDR1 is LNHDA, CDR2 SQIVND (reference sequence). The CDR3 spans 16 residues. V lost 3 bases and J lost 5; bases outside the gene matches: 9. For the CDR3, the DNA is TGTGCCAGTAGTATGGGTTGGCTAGCGGGTAACAATGAGCAGTTCTTC. Encoded protein: CASSMGWLAGNNEQFF.

The CDR3, as DNA: TGTGCCAGCAGCTCCCGACAGGGTTTTGTTTTAGATACGCAGTATTTT. As protein: CASSSRQGFVLDTQYF. The rearrangement links TRBV7-2 to TRBJ2-3; TRBD1 matches at 7 bases. In germline, CDR1 is SGHTA, CDR2 FQGNSA. The CDR3 totals 16 residues. The V gene end was trimmed by 4 bases and the J gene end by 5 bases; junction bases not matched to a gene: 12.

The V gene is TRBV15, the J gene TRBJ1-5; D gene ambiguous. V was shortened by 0 bases and J by 6 bases, with 9 bases between the two germline ends. The CDR3 length is 14 residues. From germline, CDR1 is LNHNV and CDR2 YYDKDF (reference sequence). The CDR3 sequence is CATSRDMAAQPQHF. CDR3 DNA sequence: TGTGCCACCAGCAGAGATATGGCGGCTCAGCCCCAGCATTTT.